This T cell receptor (beta chain) emerged from a study of CD8+CD57+ T cells in acquired aplastic anemia. Study context: Roughly 3 ug was the average amount of DNA from sorted CD4+ and CD8+ cells. Healthy donors had, on average, around 10 million reads for their CD4+ cells.

To note about this clonotype: The target antigen is unknown. A much larger clone sits a single nucleotide away, making a read error possible.

TCR beta VDJ combinations and CDR3 sequences were profiled from genomic DNA. TCRdb re-analysed the reads in MiXCR, keeping a single row per CDR3 protein. The profile shows about 200,000 distinct CDR3 sequences, about 37% of them singletons. Notes on the study in general: There were twenty-nine CD8+ CDR3 sequences that occurred in both patients and controls.

The CDR3 totals 16 residues. V was pared by 4 bases and J by 7 bases, with 21 bases between. Germline loops: CDR1 SGDLS, CDR2 YYNGEE. The origin of this receptor is a human donor in good health, serving as a control. The rearrangement uses TRBV9 and TRBJ2-1; possibly TRBD2 for D (6 bases). Sequencing was carried out using sorted CD4+, CD8+, or CD8+CD57+ T cells (not recorded which) from PBMCs. The CDR3 reads CASSPQRVVEWNEQFF. In nucleotides, the CDR3 is TGTGCCAGCAGCCCACAGCGGGTGGTGGAGTGGAATGAGCAGTTCTTC. Supplemented by reference TRBV9 and TRBJ2-1, the full variable domain reads DSGVTQTPKHLITATGQRVTLRCSPRSGDLSVYWYQQSLDQGLQFLIQYYNGEERAKGNILERFSAQQFPDLHSELNLSSLELGDSALYFCASSPQRVVEWNEQFFGPGTRLTVL.